Sequencing of this T cell receptor beta chain was carried out in a study of response to subunit inactivated influenza vaccine. Study observations and caveats: Authors proposed each seasonal influenza vaccination draws in few new T cells.

TCRdb re-called the RT-PCR reads with MiXCR, one entry per CDR3 protein. The table lists about 580,000 distinct CDR3 sequences, 11% to 15% of them singletons. This clonotype was counted many times. The target antigen is unknown. The germline CDR1 and CDR2 sequences are SNHLY and FYNNEI. V was clipped by 4 bases and J by 9 bases, with 16 bases between them. The CDR3 covers 14 residues. V is TRBV2 and J is TRBJ2-1, with D unclear. The receptor's source is a man aged 45-65 years who received an inactivated influenza vaccine. The sequencing here drew on PBMCs from blood, taken 12 days after vaccination. The CDR3 region has the DNA TGTGCCAGCAGTGGCGCCCCCCTGCTTGGTGAGCAGTTCTTC. It translates to CASSGAPLLGEQFF.